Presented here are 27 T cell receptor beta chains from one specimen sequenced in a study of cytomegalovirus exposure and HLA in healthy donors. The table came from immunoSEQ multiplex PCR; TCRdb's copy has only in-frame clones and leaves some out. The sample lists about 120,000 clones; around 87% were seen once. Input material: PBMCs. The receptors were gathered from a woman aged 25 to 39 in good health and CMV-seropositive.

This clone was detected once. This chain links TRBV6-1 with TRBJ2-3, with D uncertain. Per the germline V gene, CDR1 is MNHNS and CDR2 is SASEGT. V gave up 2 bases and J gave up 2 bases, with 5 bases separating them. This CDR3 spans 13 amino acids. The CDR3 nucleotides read TGTGCCAGCAGTGAACAGTACACAGATACGCAGTATTTT. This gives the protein CASSEQYTDTQYF.

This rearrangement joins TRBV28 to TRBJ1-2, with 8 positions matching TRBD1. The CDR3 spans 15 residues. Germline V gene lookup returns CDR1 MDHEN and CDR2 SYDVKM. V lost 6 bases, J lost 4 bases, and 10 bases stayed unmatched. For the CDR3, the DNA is TGTGCCAGCAGCCAAGATGGACAGGGCGGCTATGGCTACACCTTC. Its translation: CASSQDGQGGYGYTF.

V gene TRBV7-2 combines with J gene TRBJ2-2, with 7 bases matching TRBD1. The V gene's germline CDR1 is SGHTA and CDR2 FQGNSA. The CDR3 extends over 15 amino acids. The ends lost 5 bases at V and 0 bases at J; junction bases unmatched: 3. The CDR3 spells CASSPTGANTGELFF. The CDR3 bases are TGTGCCAGCAGCCCAACAGGGGCGAACACCGGGGAGCTGTTTTTT.

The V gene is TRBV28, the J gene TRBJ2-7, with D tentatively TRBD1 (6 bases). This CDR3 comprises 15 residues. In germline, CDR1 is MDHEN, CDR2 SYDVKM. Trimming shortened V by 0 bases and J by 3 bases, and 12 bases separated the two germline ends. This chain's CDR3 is CASSLWVGGHYEQYF. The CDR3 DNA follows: TGTGCCAGCAGTTTATGGGTAGGGGGACACTACGAGCAGTACTTC.

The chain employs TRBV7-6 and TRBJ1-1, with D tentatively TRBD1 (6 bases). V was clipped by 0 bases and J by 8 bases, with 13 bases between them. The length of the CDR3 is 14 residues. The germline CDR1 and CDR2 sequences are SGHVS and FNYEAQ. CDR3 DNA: TGTGCCAGCAGCTTAGCTGGGGGCTGGGGGGAAGCTTTCTTT. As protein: CASSLAGGWGEAFF.

The DNA for the CDR3 is TGTGCCAGCAGTTCTAGATTGGGGGGTGTCTCTGGAAACACCATATATTTT. This translates into CASSSRLGGVSGNTIYF. The V gene is TRBV7-2, the J gene TRBJ1-3; the D gene is possibly TRBD1 (5 bases). Germline CDR1 reads SGHTA; CDR2 reads FQGNSA. Trimming stripped 6 bases from V and 0 bases from J, with 18 bases between. CDR3 size: 17 residues.

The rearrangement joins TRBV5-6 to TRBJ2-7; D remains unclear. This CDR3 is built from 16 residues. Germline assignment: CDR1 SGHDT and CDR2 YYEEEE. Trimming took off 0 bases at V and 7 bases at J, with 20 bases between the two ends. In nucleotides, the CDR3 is TGTGCCAGCAGCTTGGAGGTCCGGCTCCCATTGAGGGAGCAGTACTTC. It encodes CASSLEVRLPLREQYF.

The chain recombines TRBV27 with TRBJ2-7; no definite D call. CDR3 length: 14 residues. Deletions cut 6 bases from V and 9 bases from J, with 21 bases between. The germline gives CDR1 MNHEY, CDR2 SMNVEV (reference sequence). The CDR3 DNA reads TGTGCCAGCAGACCGAATTCCATCTCGACAACGCAGTACTTC. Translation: CASRPNSISTTQYF.

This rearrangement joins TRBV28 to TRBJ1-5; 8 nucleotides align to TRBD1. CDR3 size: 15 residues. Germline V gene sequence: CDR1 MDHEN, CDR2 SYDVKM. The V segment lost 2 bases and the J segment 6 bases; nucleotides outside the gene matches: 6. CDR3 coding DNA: TGTGCCAGCAGTTTAAGGACAGGGTCCGGTCAGCCCCAGCATTTT. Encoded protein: CASSLRTGSGQPQHF. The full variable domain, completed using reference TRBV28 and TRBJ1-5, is DVKVTQSSRYLVKRTGEKVFLECVQDMDHENMFWYRQDPGLGLRLIYFSYDVKMKEKGDIPEGYSVSREKKERFSLILESASTNQTSMYLCASSLRTGSGQPQHFGDGTRLSIL.

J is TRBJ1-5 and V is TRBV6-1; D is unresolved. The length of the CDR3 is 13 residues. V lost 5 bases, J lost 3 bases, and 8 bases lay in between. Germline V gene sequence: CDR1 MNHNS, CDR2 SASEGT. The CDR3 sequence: CASSTEPNQPQHF. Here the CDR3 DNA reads TGTGCCAGCAGTACTGAACCCAATCAGCCCCAGCATTTT.

The CDR3 DNA sequence: TGTGCCAGCAGTGCCCAGGGGATGAAATTTTCCTACGAGCAGTACTTC. It specifies CASSAQGMKFSYEQYF. The rearrangement links TRBV2 to TRBJ2-7; perhaps TRBD1 as D (6 bases). V was clipped by 4 bases and J by 1 base, with 17 bases between them. This CDR3 is built from 16 residues. The germline V gene encodes CDR1 SNHLY and CDR2 FYNNEI.

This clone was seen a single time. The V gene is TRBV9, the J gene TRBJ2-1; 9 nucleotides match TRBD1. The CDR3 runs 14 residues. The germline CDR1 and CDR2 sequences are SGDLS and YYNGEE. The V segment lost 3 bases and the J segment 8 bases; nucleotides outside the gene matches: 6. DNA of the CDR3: TGTGCCAGCAGCGGACCCGGGACAGGGCATGAGCAGTTCTTC. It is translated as CASSGPGTGHEQFF.

The CDR3 DNA is TGCGCCAGCAGTGAGACAGGGGGCGGTCAGCCCCAGCATTTT. Its translation: CASSETGGGQPQHF. The rearrangement joins TRBV10-2 to TRBJ1-5, with 9 bases aligning to TRBD1. CDR1 and CDR2 (germline): WSHSY, SAAADI. The CDR3 extends over 14 amino acids. Losses at the gene ends were 2 bases for V and 6 bases for J; bases not matched to a gene: 2.

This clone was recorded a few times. CDR3: CASSIQGADLLFF. The CDR3 region has the DNA TGTGCCAGCAGCATACAGGGGGCGGATTTGCTGTTTTTT. The rearrangement uses TRBV11-2 and TRBJ1-4; the match to TRBD1 covers 9 bases. V was pared by 5 bases and J by 14 bases, with 9 bases of the junction left unmatched. Germline CDR1 is SGHAT and CDR2 is FQNNGV. CDR3 length equals 13 residues.

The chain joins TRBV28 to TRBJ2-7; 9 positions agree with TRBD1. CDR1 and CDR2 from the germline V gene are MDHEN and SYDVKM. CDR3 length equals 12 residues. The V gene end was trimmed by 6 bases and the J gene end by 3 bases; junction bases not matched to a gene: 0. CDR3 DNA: TGTGCCAGCAGGACAGGGGGCTACGAGCAGTACTTC. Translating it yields CASRTGGYEQYF.

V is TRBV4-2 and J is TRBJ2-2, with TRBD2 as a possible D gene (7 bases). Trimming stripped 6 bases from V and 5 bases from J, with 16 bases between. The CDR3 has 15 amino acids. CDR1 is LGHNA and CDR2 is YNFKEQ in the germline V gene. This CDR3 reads CASSHGGQGTGELFF. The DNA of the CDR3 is TGTGCCAGCAGTCACGGGGGGCAGGGTACCGGGGAGCTGTTTTTT.

The CDR3 reads CASGFSSGELFF. The DNA for the CDR3 is TGTGCTAGCGGGTTTTCGTCCGGGGAGCTGTTTTTT. The chain recombines TRBV19 with TRBJ2-2, with 7 nucleotides matching TRBD2. CDR3 length: 12 amino acids. CDR1 and CDR2 from the germline V gene are LNHDA and SQIVND (reference sequence).

The CDR3 DNA reads TGCGCCAGCAGCCCGCCCCAGGGTGCGGTAGAGCAGTACTTC. Translation gives CASSPPQGAVEQYF. This rearrangement joins TRBV5-1 to TRBJ2-7, with a tentative D call TRBD1 (5 bases). CDR3 length: 14 amino acids. The ends were cut back, 4 bases at V and 7 bases at J, with 18 bases in the middle. Per germline, CDR1 SGHRS and CDR2 YFSETQ.

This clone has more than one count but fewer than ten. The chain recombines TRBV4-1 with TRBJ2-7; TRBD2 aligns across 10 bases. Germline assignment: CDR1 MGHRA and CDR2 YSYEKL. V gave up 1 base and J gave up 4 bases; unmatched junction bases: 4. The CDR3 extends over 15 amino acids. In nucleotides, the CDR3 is TGCGCCAGCAGCCAAGCTAGCGGGAGATCATACGAGCAGTACTTC. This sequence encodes CASSQASGRSYEQYF.

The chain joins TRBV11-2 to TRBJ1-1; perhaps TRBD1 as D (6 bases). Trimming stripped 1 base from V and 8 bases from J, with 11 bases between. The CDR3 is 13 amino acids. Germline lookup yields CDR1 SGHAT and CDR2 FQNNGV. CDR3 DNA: TGTGCCAGCAGCTTAGGCATCGGGACAGAAGCTTTCTTT. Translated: CASSLGIGTEAFF.

The CDR3 loop is CASSQGTSGEQYF. The CDR3 DNA reads as TGTGCCAGCAGCCAAGGAACTAGTGGCGAGCAGTACTTC. This rearrangement joins TRBV4-2 to TRBJ2-7; D might be TRBD2 (5 bases). Per germline, CDR1 LGHNA and CDR2 YNFKEQ. The V and J ends lost 1 base and 6 bases respectively, with 10 bases between them. The length of the CDR3 is 13 residues.

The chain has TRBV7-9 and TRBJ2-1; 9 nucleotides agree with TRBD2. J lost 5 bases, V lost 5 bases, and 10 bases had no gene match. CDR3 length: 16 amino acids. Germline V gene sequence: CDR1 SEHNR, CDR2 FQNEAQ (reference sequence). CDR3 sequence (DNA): TGTGCCAGCAGCCCGGATAGCGGGAGTCAAAACAATGAGCAGTTCTTC. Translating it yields CASSPDSGSQNNEQFF.

CDR3 sequence: CASSRWVGQANTEAFF. CDR3 nucleotide sequence: TGCGCCAGCAGCCGCTGGGTTGGACAGGCGAACACTGAAGCTTTCTTT. The V call is TRBV4-3, the J call TRBJ1-1, with 7 bases lining up with TRBD1. Germline CDR1 reads LGHNA; CDR2 reads YSLEER. The J segment lost 1 base and the V segment lost 4 bases, leaving 9 bases of the junction unmatched. This CDR3 is 16 amino acids long.

The CDR3 DNA reads TGCGCCAGCAGCTTGGGGGAGTCCTATAATTCACCCCTCCACTTT. Translation gives CASSLGESYNSPLHF. J is TRBJ1-6 and V is TRBV5-1, with D hard to call. The length of the CDR3 is 15 residues. Germline lookup yields CDR1 SGHRS and CDR2 YFSETQ. The V end was cut by 0 bases, the J end by 1 base, with 5 bases between. Using reference TRBV5-1 and TRBJ1-6 for the parts outside the CDR3, the full variable domain is KAGVTQTPRYLIKTRGQQVTLSCSPISGHRSVSWYQQTPGQGLQFLFEYFSETQRNKGNFPGRFSGRQFSNSRSEMNVSTLELGDSALYLCASSLGESYNSPLHFGNGTRLTVT.

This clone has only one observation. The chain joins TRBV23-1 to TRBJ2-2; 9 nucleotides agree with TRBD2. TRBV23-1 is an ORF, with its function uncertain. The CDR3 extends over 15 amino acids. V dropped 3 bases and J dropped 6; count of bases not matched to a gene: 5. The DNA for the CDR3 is TGCGCCAGCAGTCAGATTATAGCGGGGGCCGGGGAGCTGTTTTTT. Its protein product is CASSQIIAGAGELFF.

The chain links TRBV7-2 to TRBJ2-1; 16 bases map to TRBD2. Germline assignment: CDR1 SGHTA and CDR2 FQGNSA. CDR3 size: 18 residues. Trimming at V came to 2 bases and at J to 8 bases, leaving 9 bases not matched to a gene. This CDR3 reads CASSLRGLAGGPMDEQFF. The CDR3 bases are TGTGCCAGCAGCTTACGGGGACTAGCGGGAGGGCCTATGGATGAGCAGTTCTTC.

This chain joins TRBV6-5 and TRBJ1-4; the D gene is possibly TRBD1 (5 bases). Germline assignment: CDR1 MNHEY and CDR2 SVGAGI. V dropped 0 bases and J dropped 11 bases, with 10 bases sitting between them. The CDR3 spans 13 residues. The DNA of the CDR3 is TGTGCCAGCAGTTACTCTGCAGGGCTGAAACTGTTTTTT. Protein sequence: CASSYSAGLKLFF.